Below are 11 T cell receptor beta chains sequenced from a single sample in a study of human T cells and chemical hapten exposure. MiXCR was run by TCRdb on the RACE reads, yielding one entry per CDR3 protein. The top ten hold about 7% of the sample, which has roughly 180,000 distinct CDR3 sequences, around 22% seen once. Indicated time point: patch test 1, 2 weeks after DPC sensitization. Treatment described: therapeutic diphenylcyclopropenone sensitization with weekly scalp DPC. Source: whole blood, taken in connection with sensitization to the hapten diphenylcyclopropenone (DPC). The receptor source for this set is a woman aged 45-60 years with alopecia areata. Some clones in this sample may be carry-over from other donors' samples.

This clonotype was seen repeatedly, ten times or more. This chain uses TRBV9 with TRBJ2-1; a weak D match, TRBD2 (5 bases). Germline CDR1 SGDLS, CDR2 YYNGEE. This CDR3 has 14 residues. Trimming took off 2 bases at V and 1 base at J, with 7 bases between the two ends. CDR3 region: CASSVGNSYNEQFF. The CDR3 coding sequence is TGTGCCAGCAGCGTCGGGAATTCCTACAATGAGCAGTTCTTC.

This clonotype occurred a few times. The rearrangement links TRBV18 to TRBJ1-6; 9 bases fit TRBD1. This CDR3 is 14 amino acids long. J gave up 8 bases and V 3 bases, and 2 bases lay outside the gene matches. Germline CDR1 KGHSH, CDR2 LQKENI. In DNA, the CDR3 is TGTGCCAGCTCACCGGGACAGGGAGATTCACCCCTCCACTTT. Protein: CASSPGQGDSPLHF.

This clonotype was counted between two and nine times. V gene TRBV12-3 or TRBV12-4 combines with J gene TRBJ2-2; weak D call: TRBD2 (6 bases). The CDR3 covers 15 residues. The V end lost 5 bases, the J end lost 1 base, and 11 bases lay between the germline ends. The CDR3 bases are TGTGCCAGCAGTACTCGGGGGATGAACACCGGGGAGCTGTTTTTT. Translating gives CASSTRGMNTGELFF.

This sequence joins TRBV2 and TRBJ2-2; unclear D gene. With 7 bases removed from V and 5 bases from J, the gap between germline ends came to 17 bases. Germline CDR1 and CDR2: SNHLY and FYNNEI. This CDR3 has 15 residues. The chain's CDR3 is CASNFAAVETGELFF. The CDR3 DNA reads TGTGCCAGCAACTTCGCGGCGGTGGAGACCGGGGAGCTGTTTTTT. Drawing the rest from reference TRBV2 and TRBJ2-2, the complete variable domain is EPEVTQTPSHQVTQMGQEVILRCVPISNHLYFYWYRQILGQKVEFLVSFYNNEISEKSEIFDDQFSVERPDGSNFTLKIRSTKLEDSAMYFCASNFAAVETGELFFGEGSRLTVL.

A word on this clonotype: At one end the junction does not follow the germline gene, possibly because of a read error. The gene calls are TRBV3-1 and TRBJ2-1; 13 bases match TRBD2. The germline V gene has CDR1 LGHDT and CDR2 YNNKEL (reference sequence). This CDR3 has 13 residues. CDR3 in amino acids: CASSQVGLAGVRF. The CDR3 region has the DNA TGTGCCAGCAGCCAGGTCGGACTAGCGGGAGTACGCTTC.

The J gene is TRBJ2-2, the V gene TRBV10-1; D is possibly TRBD2 (5 bases). Per germline, CDR1 WNHNN and CDR2 SYGVQD (reference sequence). The CDR3 extends over 16 amino acids. V lost 4 bases and J 7 bases, leaving 19 bases between the germline ends. CDR3 region: CASSGGSGLFGGELFF. The CDR3 DNA reads as TGCGCCAGCAGTGGAGGAAGCGGTCTATTTGGCGGGGAGCTGTTTTTT.

This clonotype was seen a handful of times. J is TRBJ2-1 and V is TRBV18; TRBD2 aligns across 9 bases. The junction had 8 bases not matched to a gene; V was cut back by 2 bases and J by 9 bases. The CDR3 is 15 amino acids. CDR1 is KGHSH and CDR2 is LQKENI in the germline V gene. In DNA, the CDR3 is TGTGCCAGCTCACCAACCGGGACTAGCTATCGTGAGCAGTTCTTC. Protein: CASSPTGTSYREQFF.

The chain joins TRBV7-9 to TRBJ1-1; TRBD1 matches 11 bases. CDR3 length: 14 residues. V shed 3 bases and J 7 bases; nucleotides not matched to a gene: 4. Germline V gene data show CDR1 as SEHNR and CDR2 as FQNEAQ (reference sequence). The CDR3 is CASSLGQGESEAFF. In nucleotides, the CDR3 is TGTGCCAGCAGCTTGGGACAGGGGGAGAGTGAAGCTTTCTTT. The whole variable domain, filled in from reference TRBV7-9 and TRBJ1-1, reads DTGVSQNPRHKITKRGQNVTFRCDPISEHNRLYWYRQTLGQGPEFLTYFQNEAQLEKSRLLSDRFSAERPKGSFSTLEIQRTEQGDSAMYLCASSLGQGESEAFFGQGTRLTVV.

This clonotype appeared a few times. The chain is built from TRBV2 and TRBJ2-3, with D perhaps matching TRBD2 (5 bases). Trimming took 3 bases from V and 1 from J, leaving 14 bases between them. Germline V gives CDR1 SNHLY, CDR2 FYNNEI. This CDR3 has 16 residues. DNA for the CDR3: TGTGCCAGCAGTGAGCGCCCCCTGCGGGGCACAGATACGCAGTATTTT. Its translation: CASSERPLRGTDTQYF.

This chain links TRBV25-1 with TRBJ1-2; D is uncertain. The ends were cut back, 6 bases at V and 4 bases at J, with 6 bases in the middle. Germline CDR1 and CDR2: MGHDK and SYGVNS. The CDR3 contains 11 residues. The CDR3 sequence is CASRESYGYTF. As DNA, the CDR3 is TGTGCCAGCAGGGAGAGCTATGGCTACACCTTC.

This clonotype has a handful of counts. This chain links TRBV29-1 with TRBJ2-1; 10 bases agree with TRBD1. The CDR3 is 14 residues long. Germline V gene sequence: CDR1 SQVTM, CDR2 ANQGSEA. Trimming took 8 bases from V and 0 from J; bases not matched to a gene: 4. CDR3 DNA: TGCAGCACAGGACAGGGGGACTCCTACAATGAGCAGTTCTTC. Translating it yields CSTGQGDSYNEQFF.